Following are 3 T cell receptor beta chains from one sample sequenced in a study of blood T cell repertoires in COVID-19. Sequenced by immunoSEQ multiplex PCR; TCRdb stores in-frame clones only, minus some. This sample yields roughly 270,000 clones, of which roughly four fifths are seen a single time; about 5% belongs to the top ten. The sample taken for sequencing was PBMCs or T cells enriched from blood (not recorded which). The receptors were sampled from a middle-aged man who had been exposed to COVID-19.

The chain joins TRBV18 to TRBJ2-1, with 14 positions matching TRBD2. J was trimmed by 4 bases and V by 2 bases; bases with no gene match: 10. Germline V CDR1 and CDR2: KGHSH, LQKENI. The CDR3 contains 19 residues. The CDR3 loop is CASSPVTRLAGGKYNEQFF. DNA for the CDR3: TGTGCCAGCTCACCAGTCACCCGACTAGCGGGAGGGAAATACAATGAGCAGTTCTTC.

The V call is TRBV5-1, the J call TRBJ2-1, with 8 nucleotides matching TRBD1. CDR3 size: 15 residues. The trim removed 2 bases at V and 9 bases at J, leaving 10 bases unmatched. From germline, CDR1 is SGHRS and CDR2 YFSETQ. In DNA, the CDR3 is TGCGCCAGCAGCTTAAGGACAGGGAGGACCGCTGAGCAGTTCTTC. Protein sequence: CASSLRTGRTAEQFF. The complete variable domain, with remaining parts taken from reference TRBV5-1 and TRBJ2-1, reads KAGVTQTPRYLIKTRGQQVTLSCSPISGHRSVSWYQQTPGQGLQFLFEYFSETQRNKGNFPGRFSGRQFSNSRSEMNVSTLELGDSALYLCASSLRTGRTAEQFFGPGTRLTVL.

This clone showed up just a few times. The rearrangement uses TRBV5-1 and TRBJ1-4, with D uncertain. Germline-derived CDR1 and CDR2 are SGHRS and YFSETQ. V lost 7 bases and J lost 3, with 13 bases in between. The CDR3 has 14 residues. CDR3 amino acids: CASHPGQANEKLFF. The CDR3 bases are TGCGCCAGCCACCCTGGGCAGGCTAATGAAAAACTGTTTTTT.